This entry lists 19 T cell receptor beta chains sequenced from one sample in a study of blood T cell repertoires in COVID-19. Sequenced by immunoSEQ multiplex PCR; TCRdb stores in-frame clones only, minus some. The top ten hold 3% of the sample, which has 150,000 to 200,000 clones, around 74% seen once. The sequenced material came from peripheral blood. These receptors all come from a woman over 75 with acute or convalescent COVID-19.

Only a few counts were recorded for this clone. The chain carries TRBV20-1 and TRBJ1-2; perhaps TRBD1 as D (5 bases). Between the trimmed V and J ends, which lost 3 bases and 4 bases, there was a span of 6 bases. Germline V gene lookup returns CDR1 DFQATT and CDR2 SNEGSKA (reference sequence). This CDR3 has 11 residues. CDR3 protein: CSASQGYGYTF. The CDR3 DNA sequence: TGCAGTGCTAGTCAGGGCTATGGCTACACCTTC.

V and J are TRBV18 and TRBJ2-7, with 7 nucleotides matching TRBD2. Germline assignment: CDR1 KGHSH and CDR2 LQKENI. V was clipped by 6 bases and J by 2 bases; unmatched bases: 16. This CDR3 contains 17 residues. DNA for the CDR3: TGTGCCAGCTCGTGGGGCATTAGTTTGGGGACTACCTACGAGCAGTACTTC. Translated: CASSWGISLGTTYEQYF.

The V and J genes are TRBV3-1 (or the pseudogene TRBV3-2) and TRBJ2-1; no firm D call. Trimming shortened V by 0 bases and J by 6 bases, and 9 bases separated the two germline ends. The germline V gene encodes CDR1 LGHDT and CDR2 YNNKEL (reference sequence). The CDR3 has 14 amino acids. The CDR3 sequence is CASSQEPVVNEQFF. CDR3 DNA: TGTGCCAGCAGCCAAGAACCAGTGGTCAATGAGCAGTTCTTC.

The chain carries TRBV3-1 (or the pseudogene TRBV3-2) and TRBJ2-7, with 9 bases lining up with TRBD1. Trimming removed 3 bases from V and 10 bases from J; junction bases left unmatched: 10. CDR3 length: 14 amino acids. Germline values: CDR1 LGHDT, CDR2 YNNKEL (reference sequence). The CDR3 bases are TGTGCCAGCAGCCAGCGAGAGGGACAGGGAGTTCAGTACTTC. As protein: CASSQREGQGVQYF.

The chain employs TRBV18 and TRBJ1-3; the match to TRBD1 covers 7 bases. There are 15 residues in the CDR3. V lost 3 bases to trimming and J lost 2 bases; unmatched junction nucleotides: 4. The V gene's germline CDR1 is KGHSH and CDR2 LQKENI. The CDR3 here is CASSPRQGAGNTIYF. For the CDR3, the DNA is TGTGCCAGCTCACCCAGACAGGGAGCTGGAAACACCATATATTTT.

The V gene is TRBV6-6, the J gene TRBJ2-2; no definite D call. Germline V CDR1 and CDR2: MNHNY, SVGAGI (reference sequence). Trimming pared 2 bases from V and 6 bases from J, leaving 10 bases between. The CDR3 covers 14 residues. CDR3 coding DNA: TGTGCCAGCAGTTACACCGGGTTCGCCGGGGAGCTGTTTTTT. Amino acid sequence: CASSYTGFAGELFF.

The V gene is TRBV28, the J gene TRBJ2-7; 8 bases fit TRBD2. V shed 5 bases, J shed 6 bases, and the junction held 9 bases outside the gene matches. Germline loops: CDR1 MDHEN, CDR2 SYDVKM. The CDR3 length is 14 residues. The CDR3, as DNA: TGTGCCAGCAGTGCTGAGAGCGGGAGAGGCGAGCAGTACTTC. As protein: CASSAESGRGEQYF.

The V and J genes are TRBV27 and TRBJ2-1; TRBD1 matches at 7 bases. V trimming: 5 bases; J trimming: 0 bases; junction bases outside the gene matches: 7. CDR1 and CDR2 from the germline V gene are MNHEY and SMNVEV (reference sequence). This CDR3 has 16 residues. The DNA for the CDR3 is TGTGCCAGCAGTCGACAGGGTCCCGGCTCCTACAATGAGCAGTTCTTC. Its translation: CASSRQGPGSYNEQFF.

This clone showed up many times. The CDR3 reads CASSLAGALGYTF. DNA of the CDR3: TGTGCCAGCAGCCTCGCGGGGGCGCTTGGCTACACCTTC. The V call is TRBV11-2, the J call TRBJ1-2; a weak D match, TRBD1 (6 bases). Germline CDR1 reads SGHAT; CDR2 reads FQNNGV. Trimming cost V 5 bases and J 7 bases, with 14 bases left between them. The CDR3 runs 13 residues.

In this sample, this clone turned up a few times. This rearrangement joins TRBV10-3 to TRBJ2-7, with 9 bases lining up with TRBD2. V lost 2 bases, J lost 4 bases, and 6 bases stayed unmatched. The germline gives CDR1 ENHRY, CDR2 SYGVKD. The CDR3 is 15 amino acids. CDR3 sequence: CAISEGDLAGYEQYF. The CDR3 DNA reads as TGTGCCATCAGTGAGGGGGACCTAGCGGGGTACGAGCAGTACTTC.

With respect to this clone: Lacking the conserved final phenylalanine or tryptophan, this CDR3 likely reflects a read error. It is unclear where the CDR3 begins or ends on the DNA, so no DNA is shown, and the CDR3 is as TCRdb lists it. This chain links TRBV6-1 with TRBJ1-3; the table assigns TRBD1, which was not confirmed against the DNA. The CDR3 has 14 amino acids, counting both end residues. In germline, CDR1 is MNHNS, CDR2 SASEGT. This CDR3 is CASSEAPGQPLGGL.

This clone was detected a few times. The rearrangement uses TRBV6-5 and TRBJ2-7; D is perhaps TRBD2 (5 bases). The CDR3 totals 11 residues. The germline CDR1 and CDR2 sequences are MNHEY and SVGAGI. V lost 7 bases and J 5 bases, leaving 9 bases between the germline ends. The CDR3 DNA reads as TGTGCCAGCACGGGGTACGACGAGCAGTACTTC. It is translated as CASTGYDEQYF.

V gene TRBV23-1 combines with J gene TRBJ1-5; D is unclear. TRBV23-1 is annotated as an ORF whose role is uncertain. The V end was cut by 1 base, the J end by 6 bases, with 16 bases between. The CDR3 consists of 16 residues. In nucleotides, the CDR3 is TGCGCCAGCAGTCAATACCACTGCGGCGGGTGTCAGCCCCAGCATTTT. It is translated as CASSQYHCGGCQPQHF.

This clone was seen a single time. The CDR3 nucleotides are TGTGCCAGCAGTGGGGCAGGGGGTTCCCGCGAGCAGTACTTC. Amino acids: CASSGAGGSREQYF. This chain joins TRBV2 and TRBJ2-7, with 7 nucleotides matching TRBD1. The trim removed 4 bases at V and 6 bases at J, leaving 9 bases unmatched. This CDR3 region has 14 residues. Germline CDR1 SNHLY, CDR2 FYNNEI.

This sequence joins TRBV18 and TRBJ1-2, with TRBD1 identical over 12 bases. The CDR3 is 15 amino acids. V trimming: 6 bases; J trimming: 8 bases; junction bases outside the gene matches: 10. Germline values: CDR1 KGHSH, CDR2 LQKENI. Written as DNA, the CDR3 is TGTGCCAGCTCTCCAGCCGGGACAGGGGGCCCAGGCTACACCTTC. This gives the protein CASSPAGTGGPGYTF.

The gene calls are TRBV5-6 and TRBJ2-7; 9 bases are shared with TRBD1. V trimming: 5 bases; J trimming: 5 bases; junction bases outside the gene matches: 2. The germline V gene has CDR1 SGHDT and CDR2 YYEEEE. The CDR3 sequence is 12 residues long. The CDR3 is CASRRTGDEQYF. The DNA for the CDR3 is TGTGCCAGCAGGCGGACAGGGGACGAGCAGTACTTC. Supplemented by reference TRBV5-6 and TRBJ2-7, the full variable domain reads DAGVTQSPTHLIKTRGQQVTLRCSPKSGHDTVSWYQQALGQGPQFIFQYYEEEERQRGNFPDRFSGHQFPNYSSELNVNALLLGDSALYLCASRRTGDEQYFGPGTRLTVT.

V gene TRBV19 combines with J gene TRBJ1-5, with D perhaps TRBD1 (6 bases). CDR1 LNHDA and CDR2 SQIVND come from the germline V gene (reference sequence). The CDR3 runs to 13 residues. Deletions cut 8 bases from V and 9 bases from J, with 17 bases between. The CDR3 spells CASGGGRDGPQHF. For the CDR3, the DNA is TGTGCCAGTGGCGGGGGGCGCGACGGGCCCCAGCATTTT.

In its sample, this clone was seen once. This chain connects TRBV7-9 to TRBJ1-2; unclear D gene. Trimming left V 3 bases short and J 1 base short, with 6 bases between. This CDR3 has 13 amino acids. Germline V gene lookup returns CDR1 SEHNR and CDR2 FQNEAQ (reference sequence). In DNA, the CDR3 is TGTGCCAGCAGCTTTGACATTAACTATGGCTACACCTTC. It codes for CASSFDINYGYTF.

The rearrangement joins TRBV9 to TRBJ2-3; 9 bases match TRBD2. The length of the CDR3 is 17 residues. Germline loops: CDR1 SGDLS, CDR2 YYNGEE. V lost 0 bases to trimming and J lost 0 bases; unmatched junction nucleotides: 5. The CDR3 loop is CASSVAVAGVSTDTQYF. CDR3 DNA: TGTGCCAGCAGCGTAGCTGTAGCGGGAGTGAGCACAGATACGCAGTATTTT.